A selection of T cell receptor beta chains follows, all from one sample in a study of OX40 agonist ivuxolimab in advanced cancers. This table comes from immunoSEQ multiplex PCR, and its TCRdb copy is limited to in-frame clones, with some not included. The data contain roughly 80,000 clones, roughly four fifths of them singletons. Here the sequenced sample was CD4+ or CD8+ T cells sorted from blood, taken in a trial of the OX40 agonist ivuxolimab. The receptors were gathered from an adult with an advanced solid tumor such as melanoma, head and neck, liver or kidney cancer. Both conserved end residues are part of each CDR3. D genes are given only for firm matches. A clone size is listed for some rows: how often the clone was seen (once, few, many), or a class if it is expanded.

j_call clone_size d_call v_call cdr3_aa cdr3_nt
TRBJ2-7 NA TRBD1 TRBV19 CASSAGQGPYEQYF TGTGCCAGTAGTGCCGGACAGGGACCCTACGAGCAGTACTTC
TRBJ2-1 few NA TRBV11-3 CASSLGGIREDEQFF TGTGCCAGCAGCTTAGGGGGGATTCGTGAGGATGAGCAGTTCTTC
TRBJ1-5 NA NA TRBV5-5 CASSLGQLNQPQHF TGTGCCAGCAGCTTGGGACAGCTCAATCAGCCCCAGCATTTT
TRBJ2-2 NA NA TRBV27 CASSSIGGELFF TGTGCCAGCAGTAGCATCGGCGGGGAGCTGTTTTTT
TRBJ2-5 NA TRBD2 TRBV6-5 CASRAGAIKETQYF TGTGCCAGCAGAGCGGGAGCAATAAAAGAGACCCAGTACTTC
TRBJ2-3 NA NA TRBV11-2 CASSLGVAASTDTQYF TGTGCCAGCAGCTTAGGAGTAGCAGCGAGCACAGATACGCAGTATTTT
TRBJ1-1 NA TRBD1 TRBV29-1 CSVEDAGTGTEAFF TGCAGCGTTGAAGATGCCGGGACAGGGACTGAAGCTTTCTTT
TRBJ1-4 NA NA TRBV30 CAWSTGAMGEKLFF TGTGCCTGGAGTACCGGGGCTATGGGGGAAAAACTGTTTTTT
TRBJ1-6 NA NA TRBV19 CASSIGRQNSPLHF TGTGCCAGTAGTATAGGGCGACAGAATTCACCCCTCCACTTT
TRBJ1-4 NA TRBD1 TRBV2 CASSEVLGQGDEKLFF TGTGCCAGCAGTGAGGTTTTGGGACAGGGGGACGAAAAACTGTTTTTT
TRBJ2-2 NA TRBD1 TRBV11-2 CASSRTGGLNTGELFF TGTGCCAGCAGCAGGACAGGGGGCCTGAACACCGGGGAGCTGTTTTTT
TRBJ2-7 NA TRBD2 TRBV7-2 CASSLAGGTYEQYF TGTGCCAGCAGCTTAGCGGGAGGGACCTACGAGCAGTACTTC
TRBJ1-2 many NA TRBV6-5 CASSYSTAGTSYGYTF TGTGCCAGCAGTTACTCTACGGCAGGGACTTCGTATGGCTACACCTTC
TRBJ1-4 NA TRBD1 TRBV9 CASSGPTGSNEKLFF TGTGCCAGCAGCGGCCCGACAGGGTCTAATGAAAAACTGTTTTTT
TRBJ1-2 NA NA TRBV28 CASSLYRRYGYTF TGTGCCAGCAGTTTATACAGAAGATATGGCTACACCTTC
TRBJ2-3 NA TRBD2 TRBV5-1 CASSLASGVTDTQYF TGCGCCAGCAGCTTGGCTAGCGGGGTTACAGATACGCAGTATTTT
TRBJ1-1 NA TRBD1 TRBV4-1 CASRQGAVNTEAFF TGCGCCAGTCGACAGGGGGCTGTGAACACTGAAGCTTTCTTT
TRBJ1-4 NA NA TRBV30 CARPGGPLGEKLFF TGTGCCAGACCGGGCGGCCCACTGGGTGAAAAACTGTTTTTT
TRBJ2-3 NA NA TRBV6-4 CASSEGFDTDTQYF TGTGCCAGCAGTGAGGGTTTCGACACAGATACGCAGTATTTT
TRBJ2-7 NA NA TRBV6-1 CASSKGSLVSSYEQYF TGTGCCAGCAGTAAAGGGTCTTTAGTCAGCTCCTACGAGCAGTACTTC
TRBJ2-1 NA NA TRBV27 CASSLTWYNEQFF TGTGCCAGCAGTTTAACGTGGTACAATGAGCAGTTCTTC
TRBJ2-2 NA NA TRBV4-1 CASSQEGRISINTGELFF TGCGCCAGCAGCCAAGAAGGACGGATTAGTATTAACACCGGGGAGCTGTTTTTT
TRBJ2-2 NA TRBD2 TRBV7-3 CASSLPSGSITGELFF TGTGCCAGCAGCTTACCTAGCGGGAGTATCACCGGGGAGCTGTTTTTT
TRBJ2-3 once NA TRBV5-1 CASSLTDTQYF TGCGCCAGCAGCTTGACGGATACGCAGTATTTT
TRBJ2-7 NA NA TRBV14 CASSQEVFTSSYEQYF TGTGCCAGCAGCCAAGAAGTCTTCACCAGCTCCTACGAGCAGTACTTC
TRBJ1-4 NA NA TRBV28 CATSNHWTNEKLFF TGTGCCACCAGCAACCACTGGACTAATGAAAAACTGTTTTTT
TRBJ1-2 NA NA TRBV29-1 CSVEGVMGERHSGYTF TGCAGCGTTGAAGGGGTGATGGGGGAAAGGCATAGCGGCTACACCTTC
TRBJ2-5 NA TRBD2 TRBV4-2 CASSIGNGLAGGRETQYF TGTGCCAGCAGCATAGGGAACGGACTAGCGGGAGGGCGGGAGACCCAGTACTTC